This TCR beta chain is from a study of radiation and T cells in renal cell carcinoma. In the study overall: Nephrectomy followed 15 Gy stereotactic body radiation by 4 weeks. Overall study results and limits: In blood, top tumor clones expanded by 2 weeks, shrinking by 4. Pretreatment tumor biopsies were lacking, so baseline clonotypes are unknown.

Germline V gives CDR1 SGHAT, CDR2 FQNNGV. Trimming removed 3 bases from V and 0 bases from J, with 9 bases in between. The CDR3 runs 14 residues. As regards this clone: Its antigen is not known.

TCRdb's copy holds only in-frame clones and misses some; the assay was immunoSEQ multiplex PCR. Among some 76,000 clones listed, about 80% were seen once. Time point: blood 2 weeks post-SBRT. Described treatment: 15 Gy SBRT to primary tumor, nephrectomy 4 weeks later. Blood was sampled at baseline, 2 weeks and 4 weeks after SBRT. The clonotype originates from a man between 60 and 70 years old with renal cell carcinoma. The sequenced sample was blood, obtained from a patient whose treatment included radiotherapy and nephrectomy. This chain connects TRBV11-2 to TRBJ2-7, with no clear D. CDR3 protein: CASSFDLSSYEQYF. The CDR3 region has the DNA TGTGCCAGCAGCTTTGACCTTAGCTCCTACGAGCAGTACTTC.